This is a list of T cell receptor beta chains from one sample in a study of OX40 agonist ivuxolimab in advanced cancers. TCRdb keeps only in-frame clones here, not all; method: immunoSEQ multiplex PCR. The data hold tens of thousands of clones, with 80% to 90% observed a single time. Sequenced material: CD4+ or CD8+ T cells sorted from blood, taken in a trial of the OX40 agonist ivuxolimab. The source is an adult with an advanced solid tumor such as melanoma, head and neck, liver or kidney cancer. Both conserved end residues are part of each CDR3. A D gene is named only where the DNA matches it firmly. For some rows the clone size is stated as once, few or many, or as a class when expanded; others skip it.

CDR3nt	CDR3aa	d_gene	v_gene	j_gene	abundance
TGTGCCAGCAGAGATAGGTTCAACACTGAAGCTTTCTTT	CASRDRFNTEAFF	-	TRBV27	TRBJ1-1	-
TGTGCCAGCAGCCGAACAGAAAACATTCAGTACTTC	CASSRTENIQYF	-	TRBV5-6	TRBJ2-4	-
TGTGCCAGCAGTTTGGGACAGGGGGGTCAGCCCCAGCATTTT	CASSLGQGGQPQHF	TRBD1	TRBV6-5	TRBJ1-5	-
TGTGCCAGCAGCTTGGTACAGGGGAACACCGGGGAGCTGTTTTTT	CASSLVQGNTGELFF	-	TRBV7-9	TRBJ2-2	-
TGTGCCATTTTGACAGTATTCCCCCCCTACGAGCAGTACTTC	CAILTVFPPYEQYF	-	TRBV19	TRBJ2-7	-
TGTGCCAGCAGCCAAGGACTAGCGGGAGTCTACGAGCAGTACTTC	CASSQGLAGVYEQYF	TRBD2	TRBV5-6	TRBJ2-7	-
TGTGCCAGCAGTTCATTTAGCGGGCCTACAGATACGCAGTATTTT	CASSSFSGPTDTQYF	TRBD2	TRBV6-6	TRBJ2-3	-
TGTGCCAGCAGTTACACACAGGGGGCTTCTGGAAACACCATATATTTT	CASSYTQGASGNTIYF	TRBD1	TRBV6-6	TRBJ1-3	-
TGTGCCAGTAGTATCGGGGTTGGGGGGATCGGGGAGCTGTTTTTT	CASSIGVGGIGELFF	-	TRBV19	TRBJ2-2	-
TGTGCCAGCAGCCAAGACGGGGCTAGCGGGAGCTCCTACAATGAGCAGTTCTTC	CASSQDGASGSSYNEQFF	TRBD2	TRBV4-2	TRBJ2-1	-
TGCGCCAGCAGCCAGGAGAGCGGGAGCCCCTCCTACGAGCAGTACTTC	CASSQESGSPSYEQYF	TRBD2	TRBV7-2	TRBJ2-7	-
TGTGCCAGCAGCTCGGACAGGGAGGGGTACGAGCAGTACTTC	CASSSDREGYEQYF	-	TRBV7-8	TRBJ2-7	-
TGTGCCAGCAGCTCCCGGCGCACTAGCGGCGCCTACAATGAGCAGTTCTTC	CASSSRRTSGAYNEQFF	TRBD2	TRBV7-9	TRBJ2-1	-
TGTGCCAGCAGTTCGGAGTTCTACGAGCAGTACTTC	CASSSEFYEQYF	-	TRBV2	TRBJ2-7	-
TGTGCCAGCAGCCAAGTGGGGACAGCCACTGAAGCTTTCTTT	CASSQVGTATEAFF	TRBD1	TRBV4-2	TRBJ1-1	-
TGTGCCAGCAGCTTATCGGACGGAGCCTACAATGAGCAGTTCTTC	CASSLSDGAYNEQFF	-	TRBV7-3	TRBJ2-1	-
TGTGCCAGCAGCTTAAGTCCAACCTACGAGCAGTACTTC	CASSLSPTYEQYF	-	TRBV7-2	TRBJ2-7	-
TGTGCCACCAGCAGAGATATCGCAGGGGGCCTAGAGACCCAGTACTTC	CATSRDIAGGLETQYF	TRBD1	TRBV15	TRBJ2-5	-
TGCGCCAGCAGCCCAGTCAACCAACAGGGCCACTCCTACAATGAGCAGTTCTTC	CASSPVNQQGHSYNEQFF	-	TRBV5-4	TRBJ2-1	-
TGTGCCAGCTTGACAGGGTATGCTGGCTACACCTTC	CASLTGYAGYTF	TRBD1	TRBV19	TRBJ1-2	-
TGTGCCAGCAGCCCTCAGCGGGAGGGCGGCTACGAGCAGTACTTC	CASSPQREGGYEQYF	TRBD2	TRBV4-2	TRBJ2-7	few
TGTGCCAGCAGTGTTGGACAGGGAAATGAAAAACTGTTTTTT	CASSVGQGNEKLFF	TRBD1	TRBV6-1	TRBJ1-4	-